The source of this T cell receptor beta chain is a study of blood T cell repertoires in COVID-19. Study overall: Italy, Spain and the United States were the sources of the convalescent and acute COVID-19 samples. PBMCs, B-cell-depleted T cells, or T cells were the source of the cDNA or gDNA that made up the material.

The J segment lost 5 bases and the V segment lost 4 bases, leaving 9 bases of the junction unmatched. The CDR3 is 16 amino acids. Germline V CDR1 and CDR2: SGHRS, YFSETQ. Per the authors' pipeline: Amplifying reference gene primers gave estimates of nucleated cell counts. Only in-frame clones appear in the TCRdb table, and some are missing; sequencing was by immunoSEQ multiplex PCR. D and trimming come from the DNA, and the V and J calls and clone size come from that table. The repertoire holds about 69,000 clones, with approximately 80% as singletons. This clone was detected once. This TCR came from a man between 45 and 60 years old with COVID-19, enrolled during active disease. The sequencing input was peripheral blood. The V call is TRBV5-1, the J call TRBJ2-5, with 12 bases that match TRBD2. The chain's CDR3 is CASSLPLAGGSETQYF. The CDR3 nucleotides read TGCGCCAGCAGCCTCCCACTAGCGGGGGGCAGTGAGACCCAGTACTTC.